Listed here is a single T cell receptor beta chain. Its matching antigen is unknown. TCRdb's table, derived via immunoSEQ multiplex PCR, lists solely in-frame clones and lacks some. The table has 180,000 or so clones, 94% seen once. The CDR3 consists of 14 residues. Germline CDR1 and CDR2: SGHRS and YFSETQ. Trimming cost V 3 bases and J 1 base; bases outside gene matches: 3. This entry comes from a study of T cell responses to AZD1222 COVID-19 vaccine. Study background: Combined were second doses at about 4 or about 12 weeks.

Study-level results: It was only a handful of AZD1222 recipients who were seropositive at baseline. After two AZD1222 doses, spike-specific TCR breadth and depth rose versus day 0.

This rearrangement joins TRBV5-1 to TRBJ2-7, with 8 bases matching TRBD1. The source of this sequence is an adult in good health. Sample: peripheral blood, taken on day 0 of AZD1222 vaccination. CDR3 in amino acids: CASSSRDRSYEQYF. The CDR3, as DNA: TGCGCCAGCAGCTCTAGGGACAGGTCCTACGAGCAGTACTTC.